Listed below are T cell receptor beta chains from one sample, sequenced in a study of early T cells in non-severe SARS-CoV-2 infection. One entry per CDR3 protein, called by TCRdb with MiXCR from the 5' RACE reads. In the table there are about 26,000 distinct CDR3 sequences, approximately 5% of which are singletons. The sequencing sample was made of whole blood. These receptors were taken from an adult who was a healthcare worker with PCR-confirmed SARS-CoV-2 infection or an uninfected control (not recorded which). The CDR3 runs from the conserved cysteine through the conserved F or W. The order of the fields is V gene, D gene, J gene, clone size, CDR3 DNA, CDR3 protein. D genes are given only for firm matches. A row's size may be missing; if present it is once, few, many or a size class.

TRBV7-8,-,TRBJ2-5,-,TGTGCCAGCAGCTTGATCACCGGGGAGACCCAGTACTTC,CASSLITGETQYF
TRBV7-2,TRBD1,TRBJ2-7,many,TGTGCCAGCAGCCTCTCCGGGACAGGGGGGGCCCACGAGCAGTACTTC,CASSLSGTGGAHEQYF
TRBV10-3,TRBD2,TRBJ2-3,many,TGTGCCGTCGAGGTAGCGGGCTCAGATACGCAGTATTTT,CAVEVAGSDTQYF
TRBV27,-,TRBJ1-1,few,TGTGCCAGCAGTTTTCAGGTCTGGGATCGGGCTTTCTTT,CASSFQVWDRAFF
TRBV24-1,-,TRBJ1-5,few,TGTGCCACCAGTGCGGTGGGCAATCAGCCCCAGCATTTT,CATSAVGNQPQHF
TRBV6-2/TRBV6-3,TRBD1,TRBJ1-2,few,TGTGCCAGCAGTGGGACAGGAAATGGCTACACCTTC,CASSGTGNGYTF
TRBV11-2,TRBD2,TRBJ2-3,many,TGTGCCAGCAGCTTTATTGGCGGGGGAGGGGCAGATACGCAGTATTTT,CASSFIGGGGADTQYF
TRBV7-6,-,TRBJ1-6,few,TGTGCCAGCAGCTTAGCGCTTAATTCACCCCTCCACTTT,CASSLALNSPLHF
TRBV2,-,TRBJ1-1,-,TGTGCCAGCAGTGACAGCCGAGGTGACACTGAAGCTTTCTTT,CASSDSRGDTEAFF
TRBV14,TRBD1,TRBJ2-1,many,TGTGCCAGCAGCTCTCGTCCAGGACAGGGGAGAGAGTTCTTC,CASSSRPGQGREFF
TRBV11-3,-,TRBJ2-2,-,TGTGCCAGCAGCTTAGGCACCGGGGAGCTGTTTTTT,CASSLGTGELFF
TRBV27,-,TRBJ2-6,few,TGTGCCAGCAGTCCCATGCGACCGTTCTCTGGGGCCAACGTCCTGACTTTC,CASSPMRPFSGANVLTF
TRBV4-2,-,TRBJ1-1,many,TGTGCCAGCAGCCAAGATCCGAGGGGCACTGAAGCTTTCTTT,CASSQDPRGTEAFF
TRBV12-5,-,TRBJ1-5,many,TGTGCTAGTGGTTTGTCTCGAGAAGGGAACCAGCCCCAGCATTTT,CASGLSREGNQPQHF
TRBV27,-,TRBJ2-2,few,TGTGCCAGCAGTCGAACTCCGAACACCGGGGAGCTGTTTTTT,CASSRTPNTGELFF
TRBV5-1,-,TRBJ2-1,many,TGCGCCAGCAGCTCAACCGGGACCTACAATGAGCAGTTCTTC,CASSSTGTYNEQFF
TRBV29-1,-,TRBJ1-1,-,TGCAGCGCTGGTGGCGTGTCAGCAGTCACCAACACTGAAGCTTTCTTT,CSAGGVSAVTNTEAFF